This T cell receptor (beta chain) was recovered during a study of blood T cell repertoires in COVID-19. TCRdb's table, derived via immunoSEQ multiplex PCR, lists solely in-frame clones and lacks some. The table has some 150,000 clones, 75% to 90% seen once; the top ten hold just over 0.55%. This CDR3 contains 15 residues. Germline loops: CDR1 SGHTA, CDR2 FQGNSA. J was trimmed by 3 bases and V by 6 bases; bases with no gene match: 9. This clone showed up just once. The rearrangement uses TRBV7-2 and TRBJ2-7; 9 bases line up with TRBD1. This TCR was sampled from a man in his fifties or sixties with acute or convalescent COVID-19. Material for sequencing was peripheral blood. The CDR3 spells CASRRGQGSSYEQYF. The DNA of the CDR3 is TGTGCCAGCAGGCGGGGACAGGGAAGTAGCTACGAGCAGTACTTC.